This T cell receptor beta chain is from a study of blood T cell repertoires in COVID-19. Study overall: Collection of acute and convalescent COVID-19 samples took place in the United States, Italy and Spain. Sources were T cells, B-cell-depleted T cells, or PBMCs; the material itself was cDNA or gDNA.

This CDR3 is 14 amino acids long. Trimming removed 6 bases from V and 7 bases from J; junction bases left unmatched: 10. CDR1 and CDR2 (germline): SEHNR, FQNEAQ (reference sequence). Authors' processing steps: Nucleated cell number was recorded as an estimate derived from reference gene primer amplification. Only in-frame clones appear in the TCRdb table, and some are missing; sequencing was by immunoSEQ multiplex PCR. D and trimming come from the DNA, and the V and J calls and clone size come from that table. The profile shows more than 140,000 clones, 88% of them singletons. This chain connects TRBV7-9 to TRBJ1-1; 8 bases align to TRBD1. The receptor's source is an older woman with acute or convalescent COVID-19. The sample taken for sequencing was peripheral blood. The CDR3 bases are TGTGCCAGCAGTTCTCGGACAGGGCGGAGTGAAGCTTTCTTT. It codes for CASSSRTGRSEAFF.